This T cell receptor (beta chain) was captured by sequencing in a study of cytomegalovirus exposure and HLA in healthy donors. Notes on this clone: The antigen is not known.

Whole-study results and caveats: In a later analysis, donors in an Asian-associated ancestry cluster reportedly had fewer N-insertions in productive TCRs than the cohort mean.

The PCR employed 60 Vbeta primers together with 13 Jbeta primers. In the original processing: Per a later analysis, the number of unique TCR beta chains was approximately 80 million, of which around 9.9 million were shared. Clones were sequenced by immunoSEQ multiplex PCR, and TCRdb holds only the in-frame ones, with some missing. V and J calls and clone size are as listed in that table; D and trimming were resolved from the DNA. The data show about 150,000 clones, with over 75% seen just once and under 3% held by the top ten. Trimming stripped 2 bases from V and 0 bases from J, with 12 bases between. Germline lookup yields CDR1 MNHEY and CDR2 SVGAGI. This CDR3 has 16 amino acids.

This sequence was found in a male donor in good health and CMV-seronegative. Sequencing was performed on PBMCs. The chain carries TRBV6-5 and TRBJ2-3; D not certain. CDR3 loop: CASSYAPGASTDTQYF. CDR3 sequence (DNA): TGTGCCAGCAGTTACGCCCCCGGTGCTAGCACAGATACGCAGTATTTT.